The source of this T cell receptor beta chain is a study of cytomegalovirus exposure and HLA in healthy donors. General study findings and limits: Rare TCR sequences predominated, though certain public TCRs were found in many donors. Over 150 TCR beta chains were listed as cytomegalovirus-associated.

Everyone who donated was a healthy bone marrow donor. The primer mix had 60 Vbeta and 13 Jbeta primers. Original processing methods: Tens of millions of unique TCR beta chains, roughly 11 million of them shared, were counted by a later analysis. Generated by immunoSEQ multiplex PCR, the TCRdb table keeps only in-frame clones and is missing some. Clonal size and the V and J genes are those of that table, whereas D and trimming came from the DNA. The table records some 150,000 clones, over 80% of them present only once. Germline CDR1 reads SGDLS; CDR2 reads YYNGEE. The V end lost 3 bases, the J end lost 4 bases, and 16 bases lay between the germline ends. The CDR3 has 15 residues. Concerning this clone: Its antigen is still unknown.

The V and J genes are TRBV9 and TRBJ1-1, with D perhaps TRBD1 (6 bases). Input material: PBMCs. This clonotype was obtained from a male donor in good health and CMV-seronegative. CDR3 DNA sequence: TGTGCCAGCAGCGGCGAACAGGGAGGGGCCACTGAAGCTTTCTTT. It translates to CASSGEQGGATEAFF. Drawing the rest from reference TRBV9 and TRBJ1-1, the complete variable domain is DSGVTQTPKHLITATGQRVTLRCSPRSGDLSVYWYQQSLDQGLQFLIQYYNGEERAKGNILERFSAQQFPDLHSELNLSSLELGDSALYFCASSGEQGGATEAFFGQGTRLTVV.